This TCR beta chain was retrieved from a study of T cells expressing NK-cell markers. Study-level background: Sorted CD3+CD56-NKG2C+, CD3+CD56+NKG2C+ and CD3+CD56+NKG2C- T cells supplied the TCR beta repertoires. Findings and limits, study-wide: Dominance of the CD3+CD56-NKG2C+ fraction by these clonotypes also held in a few donors.

Turning to this clonotype: The antigen remains undetermined.

UMIs accompanied the 5'RACE template switching by which TCR beta cDNA was made. TCRdb re-called the 5' RACE reads and shows each CDR3 protein once, DNA omitted. The data show 400,000 to 550,000 distinct CDR3 sequences, and the top ten clones hold 7.3%. The TCR was taken from a woman between 18 and 70 years old in good health. Sequencing was carried out using blood T cells: a sorted CD56 or NKG2C T cell subset, CD4+ or CD8+ T cells, or bulk PBMC T cells (not recorded which).

Here the CDR3 reads CASSQGEGATNTEAFF. The chain uses TRBV3-1 and TRBJ1-1; the D call from TCRdb, TRBD1, cannot be confirmed without DNA. CDR3 length: 16 amino acids. Germline lookup yields CDR1 LGHDT and CDR2 YNNKEL (reference sequence).